Each of the 14 T cell receptor beta chains below was sequenced from the same sample in a study of post-analysis software for immune sequencing data (dated by TCRdb to about 2015). Results the study describes overall, beyond this receptor: Patients showed significantly higher frequencies than controls for a handful of TRBV segments, among them TRBV5-6, TRBV5-1 and TRBV20-1.

What these receptors recognize is not known. Library preparation used PCR. Sequenced using an Illumina HiSeq 2500. To reduce PCR and sequencing biases, unique molecular identifiers were incorporated into the TCR beta cDNA libraries. Starting from the raw public reads, TCRdb applied fastp trimming at Q25, assembled clones with MiXCR and retained in-frame beta chains. Every distinct CDR3 protein forms one entry, paired with its most common genes and DNA. The sample table contains approximately 690,000 distinct CDR3 sequences; only one count was recorded for 55% to 60% of them. The top ten clones comprise 11% of the sample. Sequenced sample: blood. The receptors stem from a girl aged 2 to 10 with multiple sclerosis.

The rearrangement links TRBV7-2 to TRBJ1-1, with no clear D. Germline CDR1 is SGHTA and CDR2 is FQGNSA. Trimming shortened V by 1 base and J by 10 bases, and 16 bases separated the two germline ends. This CDR3 region has 14 residues. CDR3 coding DNA: TGTGCCAGCAGCTTAGACGTGTGGAGCGAGGGAGCTTTCTTT. Encoded protein: CASSLDVWSEGAFF.

A word on this clonotype: One end of the junction fails to match germline, which may point to a read error. The gene calls are TRBV20-1 and TRBJ1-2; D gene unclear. The germline CDR1 and CDR2 sequences are DFQATT and SNEGSKA (reference sequence). The CDR3 totals 13 residues. CDR3 nucleotide sequence: TGCAGTGCTAGAGGAGACCTAAACTATGGCTGCACCTTC. This sequence encodes CSARGDLNYGCTF.

V gene TRBV6-2 or TRBV6-3 combines with J gene TRBJ2-5, with unresolved D. V shed 4 bases and J shed 4 bases, with 13 bases lying between them. There are 14 residues in the CDR3. Germline V gives CDR1 MNHEY, CDR2 SVGEGT. The chain's CDR3 is CASSSSMISETQYF. CDR3 bases: TGTGCCAGCAGTTCGTCCATGATCTCAGAGACCCAGTACTTC.

The rearrangement links TRBV20-1 to TRBJ2-5; 10 nucleotides agree with TRBD1. Germline V CDR1 and CDR2: DFQATT, SNEGSKA (reference sequence). The CDR3 consists of 14 residues. With V trimmed by 4 bases and J by 11 bases, 13 bases remained unmatched. The CDR3 coding sequence is TGCAGTGCTACCGACAGGGGGCCGTTGGATGAGCAGTACTTC. The encoded protein is CSATDRGPLDEQYF.

Only a few counts were recorded for this clonotype. The chain is built from TRBV10-3 and TRBJ2-5, with TRBD2 identical over 9 bases. V was pared by 8 bases and J by 9 bases, with 10 bases of the junction left unmatched. CDR3 length equals 13 residues. The germline gives CDR1 ENHRY, CDR2 SYGVKD. The DNA of the CDR3 is TGTGCCATCGGCCCTAGCGGGGCGGAGGCCCAGTACTTC. It encodes CAIGPSGAEAQYF.

This clonotype was seen a handful of times. The CDR3 region is CASSLGTRGYTF. CDR3 nucleotides: TGTGCCAGCAGTTTAGGGACTCGCGGCTACACCTTC. The chain has TRBV5-6 and TRBJ1-2; tentative D call: TRBD1 (5 bases). The germline V and J ends were trimmed by 5 bases and 8 bases, with 13 bases remaining between them. Germline V gene lookup returns CDR1 SGHDT and CDR2 YYEEEE. The CDR3 runs to 12 residues.

V gene TRBV9 combines with J gene TRBJ1-2; 7 bases are a match to TRBD1. CDR1 is SGDLS and CDR2 is YYNGEE in the germline V gene. Unmatched junction bases numbered 7, after V lost 2 bases and J lost 3 bases. The CDR3 extends over 15 amino acids. As DNA, the CDR3 is TGTGCCAGCAGCGTTCGCCGACAGGGACACTATGGCTACACCTTC. Protein product: CASSVRRQGHYGYTF. The full variable domain, its missing parts supplied by reference TRBV9 and TRBJ1-2, is DSGVTQTPKHLITATGQRVTLRCSPRSGDLSVYWYQQSLDQGLQFLIQYYNGEERAKGNILERFSAQQFPDLHSELNLSSLELGDSALYFCASSVRRQGHYGYTFGSGTRLTVV.

The chain joins TRBV29-1 to TRBJ1-4; D gene unclear. CDR1 and CDR2 (germline): SQVTM, ANQGSEA. CDR3 length equals 11 residues. V was cut by 3 bases and J by 8 bases, with 7 bases left in between. The CDR3 loop is CSVDSGEKLFF. The CDR3, as DNA: TGCAGCGTTGATAGCGGCGAAAAACTGTTTTTT.

The chain links TRBV12-5 to TRBJ2-7; D ambiguous. This CDR3 contains 14 residues. V lost 5 bases to trimming and J lost 3 bases, with 14 bases between them. Germline CDR1 LGHNT, CDR2 FRNRAP. CDR3 in amino acids: CASGTPRTGYEQYF. CDR3 in DNA: TGTGCTAGTGGTACCCCTCGGACGGGCTACGAGCAGTACTTC.

This clonotype came up a few times. The chain links TRBV29-1 to TRBJ2-1, with TRBD2 identical over 9 bases. This CDR3 spans 15 amino acids. The V and J ends lost 3 bases and 5 bases, in that order; junction bases with no gene match: 8. CDR1 and CDR2 from the germline V gene are SQVTM and ANQGSEA. The CDR3 loop is CSVDGLRGRDNEQFF. CDR3 in DNA: TGCAGCGTTGATGGCCTACGCGGGAGGGACAATGAGCAGTTCTTC.

This chain connects TRBV6-2 or TRBV6-3 to TRBJ2-5; 8 bases are a match to TRBD2. Trimming at V came to 6 bases and at J to 4 bases, leaving 10 bases not matched to a gene. Germline-derived CDR1 and CDR2 are MNHEY and SVGEGT. The CDR3 covers 15 residues. The CDR3 DNA follows: TGTGCCAGCAGGCCGAGCGGGGGCCCGGCAGAGACCCAGTACTTC. It specifies CASRPSGGPAETQYF.

The gene calls are TRBV6-6 and TRBJ2-1; unclear D gene. The CDR3 sequence is 12 residues long. The germline gives CDR1 MNHNY, CDR2 SVGAGI (reference sequence). V was clipped by 7 bases and J by 7 bases, with 11 bases between them. CDR3 sequence reads: CASTAAQNEQFF. The CDR3 coding sequence is TGTGCCAGCACGGCAGCGCAAAATGAGCAGTTCTTC.

The J gene is TRBJ1-1, the V gene TRBV20-1; D is uncertain. Germline V gives CDR1 DFQATT, CDR2 SNEGSKA (reference sequence). CDR3 length: 13 residues. V dropped 2 bases and J dropped 6 bases, with 13 bases sitting between them. The CDR3 coding sequence is TGCAGTGCTAGAAACCCGAAGCGGGCTGAAGCTTTCTTT. Its translation: CSARNPKRAEAFF.

This clonotype occurred once. This chain joins TRBV4-3 and TRBJ1-4; TRBD1 aligns across 7 bases. After removal of 0 bases from V and 8 bases from J, the junction contained 9 bases not matched to a gene. Germline V lookup: CDR1 LGHNA, CDR2 YSLEER. The CDR3 is made up of 16 amino acids. CDR3 DNA: TGCGCCAGCAGCCAAGATGACAGGGCGAGTAGGGAAAAACTGTTTTTT. Translating it yields CASSQDDRASREKLFF.